The clone carrying this T cell receptor (beta chain) was picked up many times. Its antigen remains unidentified. The CDR3 covers 18 residues. V lost 1 base and J lost 0; bases outside the gene matches: 7. CDR1 is LGHDT and CDR2 is YNNKEL in the germline V gene (reference sequence). A single record per CDR3 protein comes from TCRdb applying MiXCR to the 5' RACE reads. This sample has about 320,000 distinct CDR3 sequences, with around a tenth found just once. The data derive from a study of CD8 T cells in ankylosing spondylitis. The study's findings and limits: Seemingly distinctive of ankylosing spondylitis blood was a TCR beta motif formed by eight highly homologous variants. Reportedly, matched ankylosing spondylitis synovial fluid was significantly enriched for disease-linked clones. Disease-linked clones were CD8+ and relatively rare in peripheral blood. In synovial fluid and blood from reactive arthritis, some motif variants were previously reported.

The rearrangement links TRBV3-1 to TRBJ2-1; TRBD2 matches 9 bases. The sequencing input was blood, either unsorted or a sorted T cell fraction (not recorded which). The source of this sequence is a female donor with ankylosing spondylitis or in good health (not recorded which). CDR3 loop: CASSQASGSGSSYNEQFF. Here the CDR3 DNA reads TGTGCCAGCAGCCAAGCATCGGGTAGCGGGAGCTCCTACAATGAGCAGTTCTTC.